This T cell receptor (beta chain) comes out of a study of CD8+CD57+ T cells in acquired aplastic anemia. Study-level background: Mean DNA quantity obtained from sorted CD4+ and CD8+ cells was around 3.2 ug. Study findings and constraints: The study identified about 30 CD8+ CDR3 sequences shared by patients and controls.

On this clonotype itself: Antigen specificity is unknown.

The V and J ends lost 6 bases and 3 bases respectively, with 17 bases between them. Germline-derived CDR1 and CDR2 are SEHNR and FQNEAQ (reference sequence). This CDR3 is 15 amino acids long. It was patients with CD8+CD57+ cell expansion by flow cytometry who were chosen for sequencing. As a group, the patients uniformly had severe acquired aplastic anemia. Patient blood was sampled before any therapy had been received. Genomic DNA, serving as template, underwent TCR beta VDJ and CDR3 profiling. TCRdb reanalysed the reads using MiXCR and keeps one entry per CDR3 protein. Among 310,000 or so distinct CDR3 sequences listed, roughly 53% were seen once.

The clonotype comes from a human donor with aplastic anemia. The sequenced sample consisted of sorted CD4+, CD8+, or CD8+CD57+ T cells (not recorded which) from PBMCs. V and J are TRBV7-9 and TRBJ2-5; D possibly corresponds to TRBD1 (5 bases). CDR3 DNA: TGTGCCAGCAGACCCAACCCCCGACAGAAAGAGACCCAGTACTTC. Protein product: CASRPNPRQKETQYF.